There are many counts of the clone carrying this T cell receptor beta chain. The target antigen is unknown. Trimming cost V 0 bases and J 2 bases, with 25 bases left between them. The CDR3 consists of 20 residues. The germline gives CDR1 MGHRA, CDR2 YSYEKL. The sample belongs to a study of T cell repertoires in cytomegalovirus infection. Study results and limitations: It was HLA-C-restricted CMV-specific TCR beta clonotypes that dominated the response ex vivo.

TCRdb itself ran the reads through MiXCR, one entry per CDR3 protein. The data hold about 25,000 distinct CDR3 sequences, with 20% to 25% observed a single time. The chain uses TRBV4-1 and TRBJ1-2, with D possibly TRBD1 on 6 matching bases. The clonotype originates from a human donor in good health (CMV status not recorded). Some clones in this sample may be carry-over from other donors' samples. The sample was CD8+ T cells from cultured PBMCs, taken from culture after CMV antigen stimulation. The CDR3, as DNA: TGCGCCAGCAGCCAAGATAGGGCAGGGGCAGGGCGATACATAAACTATGGCTACACCTTC. Its protein product is CASSQDRAGAGRYINYGYTF.